The following is a T cell receptor (beta chain) sequence with its context. The antigen is unknown. The data were obtained in a study of shared clonotypes between healthy human individuals. As for the study in general: Researchers drew samples from a couple of women and three men aged 18 to 49. General study points: Among the subsets, naive ones generally showed larger estimated richness than memory ones.

An assay was performed, and its level was deep. The protocol was immunoSEQ multiplex PCR, while the TCRdb copy is restricted to in-frame clones and leaves out a portion. The repertoire holds about 1.1 million clones, with about 80% as singletons. The CDR3 sequence is 15 residues long. V was trimmed by 3 bases and J by 2 bases, leaving 15 bases between them. In germline, CDR1 is GTSNPN, CDR2 SVGIG (reference sequence). This TCR was sampled from a man younger than 35 in good health. Some clones in this sample may be carry-over from other donors' samples. Input material: memory CD4+ T cells from PBMCs. The subset here: CD45RA-negative fraction. This rearrangement joins TRBV30 to TRBJ2-3, with D possibly TRBD2 on 5 matching bases. CDR3 sequence: CAWSHGIATTDTQYF. The DNA of the CDR3 is TGTGCCTGGAGCCACGGGATTGCGACCACAGATACGCAGTATTTT.